These 10 T cell receptor beta chains were sequenced from one sample in a study of response to subunit inactivated influenza vaccine. TCRdb recomputed calls from the RT-PCR reads with MiXCR, one row per CDR3 protein. In the table there are 500,000 to 600,000 distinct CDR3 sequences, less than 8% of which are singletons. The source was PBMCs from blood, collected less than 25 months after vaccination. All receptors come from a man between 50 and 75 years old who received an inactivated influenza vaccine.

This clonotype has a handful of counts. This CDR3 is CASSLRPAGGTYEQYF. CDR3 nucleotide sequence: TGTGCCAGCAGTCTCCGACCAGCGGGAGGGACCTACGAGCAGTACTTC. This rearrangement joins TRBV6-2 or TRBV6-3 to TRBJ2-7, with 10 positions matching TRBD2. The CDR3 is made up of 16 amino acids. Trimming cost V 5 bases and J 2 bases; bases outside gene matches: 9. The germline V gene has CDR1 MNHEY and CDR2 SVGEGT.

The chain joins TRBV6-5 to TRBJ2-7; a weak D match, TRBD2 (6 bases). Germline V gene sequence: CDR1 MNHEY, CDR2 SVGAGI. The CDR3 spans 12 residues. The V and J ends lost 11 bases and 5 bases respectively, with 16 bases between them. The DNA for the CDR3 is TGTGCCTGCACCCGACTAGTTAACGAGCAGTACTTC. Its protein is CACTRLVNEQYF.

There are a few counts of this clonotype. The chain is built from TRBV11-3 and TRBJ2-1, with D perhaps matching TRBD1 or TRBD2 (5 bases each). Trimming pared 1 base from V and 7 bases from J, leaving 14 bases between. The CDR3 loop spans 15 amino acids. Germline loops: CDR1 SGHNT, CDR2 YENEEA. CDR3 coding DNA: TGTGCCAGCAGCTTAGGTGGACTGGACAAAAATGAGCAGTTCTTC. Translation gives CASSLGGLDKNEQFF.

The chain combines TRBV20-1 with TRBJ2-3; TRBD2 aligns across 15 bases. The V segment lost 4 bases and the J segment 1 base; nucleotides outside the gene matches: 6. The CDR3 is made up of 17 amino acids. Germline-derived CDR1 and CDR2 are DFQATT and SNEGSKA (reference sequence). This CDR3 is CSATGTSGRMGTDTQYF. CDR3 nucleotides: TGCAGTGCTACCGGGACTAGCGGGAGGATGGGCACAGATACGCAGTATTTT.

The chain combines TRBV7-8 with TRBJ1-4; weak D call: TRBD1 (5 bases). V was cut by 2 bases and J by 4 bases, with 14 bases left in between. The V gene's germline CDR1 is SGHVS and CDR2 FQNEAQ. The CDR3 is made up of 16 amino acids. CDR3 sequence: CASSLLGHMSNEKLFF. The CDR3 DNA sequence: TGTGCCAGCAGCTTATTAGGACATATGAGTAATGAAAAACTGTTTTTT.

This clonotype was seen only a few times. The rearrangement links TRBV15 to TRBJ1-5; TRBD1 aligns across 10 bases. CDR3 length: 18 residues. The V and J ends lost 8 bases and 7 bases, in that order; junction bases with no gene match: 20. CDR1 LNHNV and CDR2 YYDKDF come from the germline V gene (reference sequence). The CDR3 spells CATGRRTGGRLGGQPQHF. For the CDR3, the DNA is TGTGCCACCGGGCGGAGGACAGGGGGGAGGTTGGGCGGACAGCCCCAGCATTTT.

This clonotype was observed at least ten times. V and J are TRBV11-1 and TRBJ2-5, with a tentative D call TRBD2 (5 bases). This CDR3 is 14 amino acids long. The germline gives CDR1 SGHAT, CDR2 FQDESV (reference sequence). V was shortened by 5 bases and J by 2 bases, with 12 bases between the two germline ends. The CDR3 reads CASSPLPGQETQYF. CDR3 DNA: TGTGCCAGCAGCCCACTTCCGGGACAAGAGACCCAGTACTTC.

This clonotype was recorded at least ten times. The rearrangement links TRBV20-1 to TRBJ1-6; D is undetermined. V was clipped by 6 bases and J by 6 bases, with 15 bases between them. The V gene's germline CDR1 is DFQATT and CDR2 SNEGSKA (reference sequence). CDR3 size: 14 residues. In nucleotides, the CDR3 is TGCAGTGCCCTTCCGGGTGACTTTAATTCACCCCTCCACTTT. Its protein is CSALPGDFNSPLHF.

This clonotype was detected ten times or more. V and J are TRBV7-9 and TRBJ2-5; D is uncertain. This CDR3 has 14 amino acids. V lost 1 base to trimming and J lost 4 bases, with 10 bases between them. The germline CDR1 and CDR2 sequences are SEHNR and FQNEAQ (reference sequence). The CDR3 loop reads CASSLVPARETQYF. The CDR3, as DNA: TGTGCCAGCAGCTTAGTACCGGCCCGAGAGACCCAGTACTTC.

This clonotype was observed a few times. The V call is TRBV5-4, the J call TRBJ2-4; 8 positions agree with TRBD1. Trimming at V came to 3 bases and at J to 8 bases, leaving 4 bases not matched to a gene. Germline loops: CDR1 SGHNT, CDR2 YYREEE (reference sequence). This CDR3 is 13 amino acids long. The CDR3 nucleotides read TGTGCCAGCAGCTCGGACAGGGTTGACATTCAGTACTTC. This translates into CASSSDRVDIQYF.